These T cell receptor beta chains were read from a single sample in a study of cytomegalovirus exposure and HLA in healthy donors. Generated by immunoSEQ multiplex PCR, the TCRdb table keeps only in-frame clones and is missing some. This table holds about 130,000 clones, approximately 78% found once. The sample comprised PBMCs. The receptors stem from a man aged 30 to 45 in good health and CMV-seropositive. CDR3s include the opening cysteine and the closing phenylalanine or tryptophan. The D gene is left open where the match is weak. Size is stated for part of the rows, as once, few or many counts, or as a class when the clone is expanded.

d_gene: -; v_gene: TRBV30; abundance: -; j_gene: TRBJ1-4; CDR3aa: CAWSSPQYREKLFF; CDR3nt: TGTGCCTGGAGTTCCCCGCAGTACCGAGAAAAACTGTTTTTT
d_gene: -; v_gene: TRBV6-1; abundance: -; j_gene: TRBJ1-2; CDR3aa: CASIQGRGGYTF; CDR3nt: TGTGCCAGTATACAGGGTAGGGGTGGCTACACCTTC
d_gene: -; v_gene: TRBV7-9; abundance: once; j_gene: TRBJ1-2; CDR3aa: CASSPTVGGLNYGYTF; CDR3nt: TGTGCCAGCAGCCCCACGGTAGGCGGCTTGAACTATGGCTACACCTTC
d_gene: TRBD2; v_gene: TRBV9; abundance: -; j_gene: TRBJ2-1; CDR3aa: CASSSRGRNEQFF; CDR3nt: TGTGCCAGCAGCTCCCGCGGGAGAAATGAGCAGTTCTTC
d_gene: -; v_gene: TRBV30; abundance: -; j_gene: TRBJ2-1; CDR3aa: CAWSLASAPYNEQFF; CDR3nt: TGTGCCTGGAGTCTGGCTAGCGCACCCTACAATGAGCAGTTCTTC
d_gene: -; v_gene: TRBV27; abundance: -; j_gene: TRBJ1-5; CDR3aa: CASRRAGANNQPQHF; CDR3nt: TGTGCCAGCAGGAGGGCGGGGGCGAACAATCAGCCCCAGCATTTT
d_gene: TRBD2; v_gene: TRBV9; abundance: -; j_gene: TRBJ2-3; CDR3aa: CASSVVGLAGVGGGTDTQYF; CDR3nt: TGTGCCAGCAGCGTAGTAGGACTAGCGGGAGTAGGGGGAGGCACAGATACGCAGTATTTT
d_gene: TRBD2; v_gene: TRBV27; abundance: -; j_gene: TRBJ2-7; CDR3aa: CASAAGGPRNEQYF; CDR3nt: TGTGCCAGCGCAGCGGGAGGGCCTCGTAACGAGCAGTACTTC
d_gene: -; v_gene: TRBV27; abundance: few; j_gene: TRBJ2-5; CDR3aa: CASSSTGGETQYF; CDR3nt: TGTGCCAGCAGTTCGACGGGCGGGGAGACCCAGTACTTC
d_gene: -; v_gene: TRBV20-1; abundance: few; j_gene: TRBJ2-7; CDR3aa: CSARGGGEQYF; CDR3nt: TGCAGTGCTAGAGGGGGCGGCGAGCAGTACTTC
d_gene: -; v_gene: TRBV15; abundance: few; j_gene: TRBJ2-7; CDR3aa: CATSRVTDYEQYF; CDR3nt: TGTGCCACCAGCAGAGTGACAGACTACGAGCAGTACTTC